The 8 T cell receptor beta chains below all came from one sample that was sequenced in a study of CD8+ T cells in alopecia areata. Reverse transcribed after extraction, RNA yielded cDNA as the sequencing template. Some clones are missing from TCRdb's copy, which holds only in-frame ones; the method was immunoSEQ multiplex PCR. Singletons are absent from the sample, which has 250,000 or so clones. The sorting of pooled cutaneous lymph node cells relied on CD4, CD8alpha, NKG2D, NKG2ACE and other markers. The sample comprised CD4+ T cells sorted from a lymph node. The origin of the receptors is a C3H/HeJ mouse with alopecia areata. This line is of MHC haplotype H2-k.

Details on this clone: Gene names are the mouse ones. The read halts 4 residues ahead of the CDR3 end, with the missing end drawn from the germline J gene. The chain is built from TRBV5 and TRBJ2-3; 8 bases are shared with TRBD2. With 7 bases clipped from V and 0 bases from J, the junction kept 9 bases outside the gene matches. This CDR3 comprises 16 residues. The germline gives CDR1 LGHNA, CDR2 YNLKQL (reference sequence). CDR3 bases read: TGTGCCAGCACGGAACTGGGGGACCCTAGTGCAGAA. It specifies CASTELGDPSAE. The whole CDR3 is CASTELGDPSAETLYF.

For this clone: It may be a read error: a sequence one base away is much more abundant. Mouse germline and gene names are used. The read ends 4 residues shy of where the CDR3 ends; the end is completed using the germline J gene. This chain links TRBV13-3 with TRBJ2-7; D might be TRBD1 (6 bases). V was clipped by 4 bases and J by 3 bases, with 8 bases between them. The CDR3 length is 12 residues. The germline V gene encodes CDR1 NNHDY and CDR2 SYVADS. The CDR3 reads CASSWDNYEQYF. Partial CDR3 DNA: TGTGCCAGCAGTTGGGACAACTAT.

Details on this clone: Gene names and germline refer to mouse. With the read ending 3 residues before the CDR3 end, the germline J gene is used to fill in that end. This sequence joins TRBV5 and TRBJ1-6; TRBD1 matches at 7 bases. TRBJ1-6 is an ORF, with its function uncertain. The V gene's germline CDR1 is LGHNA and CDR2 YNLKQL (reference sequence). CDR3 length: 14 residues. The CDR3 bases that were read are TGTGCCAGCAGCCAAGAGCAGGGCAGGGGGTCC. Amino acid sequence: CASSQEQGRGS. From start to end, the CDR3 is CASSQEQGRGSLYF.

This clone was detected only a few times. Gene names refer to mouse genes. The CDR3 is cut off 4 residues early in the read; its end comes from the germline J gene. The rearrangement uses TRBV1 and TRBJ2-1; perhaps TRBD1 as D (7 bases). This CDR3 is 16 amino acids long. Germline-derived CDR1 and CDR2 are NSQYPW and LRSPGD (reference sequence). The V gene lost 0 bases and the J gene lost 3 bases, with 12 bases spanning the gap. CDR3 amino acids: CTCSADLRGLYAEQFF. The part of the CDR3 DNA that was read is TGCACCTGCAGTGCAGATCTGAGGGGGCTCTATGCT.

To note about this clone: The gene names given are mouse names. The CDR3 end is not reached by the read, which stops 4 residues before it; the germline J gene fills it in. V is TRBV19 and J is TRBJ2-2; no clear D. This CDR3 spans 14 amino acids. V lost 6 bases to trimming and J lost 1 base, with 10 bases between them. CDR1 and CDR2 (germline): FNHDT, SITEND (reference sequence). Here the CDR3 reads CASTSTINTGQLYF. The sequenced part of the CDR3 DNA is TGTGCCAGCACCTCGACAATAAACACCGGG.

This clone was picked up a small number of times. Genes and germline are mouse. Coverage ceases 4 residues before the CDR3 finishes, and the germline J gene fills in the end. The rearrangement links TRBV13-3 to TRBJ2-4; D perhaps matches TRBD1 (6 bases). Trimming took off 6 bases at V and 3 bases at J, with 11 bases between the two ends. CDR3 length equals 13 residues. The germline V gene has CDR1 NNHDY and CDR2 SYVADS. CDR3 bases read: TGTGCCAGCACGACCAGGGGCCAAAAC. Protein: CASTTRGQN. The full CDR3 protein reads CASTTRGQNTLYF. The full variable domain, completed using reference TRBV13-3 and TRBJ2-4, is EAAVTQSPRSKVAVTGGKVTLSCHQTNNHDYMYWYRQDTGHGLRLIHYSYVADSTEKGDIPDGYKASRPSQENFSLILELASLSQTAVYFCASTTRGQNTLYFGAGTRLSVL.

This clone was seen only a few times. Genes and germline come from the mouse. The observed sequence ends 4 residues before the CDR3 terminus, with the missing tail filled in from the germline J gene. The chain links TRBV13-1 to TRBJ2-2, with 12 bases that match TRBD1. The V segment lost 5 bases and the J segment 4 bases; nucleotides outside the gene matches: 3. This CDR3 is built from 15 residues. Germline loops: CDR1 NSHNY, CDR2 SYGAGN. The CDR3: CASRTGQGATGQLYF. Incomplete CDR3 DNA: TGTGCCAGCAGAACGGGACAGGGGGCCACCGGG.

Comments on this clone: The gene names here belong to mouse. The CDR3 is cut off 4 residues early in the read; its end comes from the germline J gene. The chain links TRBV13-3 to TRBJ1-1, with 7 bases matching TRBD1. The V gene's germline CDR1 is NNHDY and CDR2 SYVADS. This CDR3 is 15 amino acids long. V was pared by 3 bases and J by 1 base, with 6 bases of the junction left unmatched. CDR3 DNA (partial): TGTGCCAGCAGTGTCCGGGACAGAGGGAACACA. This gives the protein CASSVRDRGNT. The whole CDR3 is CASSVRDRGNTEVFF.